These 30 T cell receptor beta chains came from one sample sequenced in a study of CD8+CD57+ T cells in acquired aplastic anemia. Only patients with CD8+CD57+ cell expansion on flow cytometry were chosen for sequencing. TCR beta VDJ and CDR3 profiling used genomic DNA as template. TCRdb processed the reads anew with MiXCR; each CDR3 protein has one entry. The repertoire holds approximately 180,000 distinct CDR3 sequences, approximately 48% seen once, with around 1.8% in the top ten. The sample consisted of sorted CD4+, CD8+, or CD8+CD57+ T cells (not recorded which) from PBMCs. The receptors stem from a human donor with aplastic anemia.

This clonotype was counted many times. This chain joins TRBV3-1 and TRBJ2-5; 8 bases agree with TRBD2. The V gene end was trimmed by 5 bases and the J gene end by 4 bases; junction bases not matched to a gene: 6. The germline gives CDR1 LGHDT, CDR2 YNNKEL (reference sequence). The CDR3 contains 14 residues. For the CDR3, the DNA is TGTGCCAGCAGCGAGAGCGGGAGAGGAGAGACCCAGTACTTC. This gives the protein CASSESGRGETQYF.

J is TRBJ2-7 and V is TRBV9; either TRBD1 or TRBD2 may supply D (5 bases each). V was shortened by 4 bases and J by 3 bases, with 14 bases between the two germline ends. CDR1 is SGDLS, CDR2 YYNGEE, per germline. This CDR3 has 14 amino acids. Here the CDR3 DNA reads TGTGCCAGCAGCACTCCCGGGACGGACTACGAGCAGTACTTC. Translation: CASSTPGTDYEQYF.

V and J are TRBV20-1 and TRBJ2-1; 7 bases fit TRBD2. This CDR3 spans 14 amino acids. Trimming removed 1 base from V and 3 bases from J; junction bases left unmatched: 3. Germline V CDR1 and CDR2: DFQATT, SNEGSKA (reference sequence). The chain's CDR3 is CSARGASGYNEQFF. The CDR3 DNA reads as TGCAGTGCTAGAGGAGCTAGCGGCTACAATGAGCAGTTCTTC.

The chain employs TRBV29-1 and TRBJ2-1; 7 bases match TRBD2. V trimming: 5 bases; J trimming: 10 bases; junction bases outside the gene matches: 11. Germline V gene data show CDR1 as SQVTM and CDR2 as ANQGSEA. This CDR3 is built from 13 residues. CDR3 in amino acids: CSVIGGSSGEQFF. CDR3 bases: TGCAGCGTTATAGGCGGGAGTAGCGGAGAGCAGTTCTTC.

The chain links TRBV19 to TRBJ1-1; a possible D gene is TRBD1 (6 bases). Germline-derived CDR1 and CDR2 are LNHDA and SQIVND (reference sequence). The CDR3 sequence is 12 residues long. The V and J ends lost 9 bases and 5 bases respectively, with 13 bases between them. This CDR3 reads CASLQGLTEAFF. CDR3 sequence (DNA): TGTGCCAGCCTTCAGGGGTTAACTGAAGCTTTCTTT.

This clonotype has a count of ten or more. V gene TRBV20-1 combines with J gene TRBJ2-7, with 12 bases aligning to TRBD1. Germline loops: CDR1 DFQATT, CDR2 SNEGSKA (reference sequence). V lost 3 bases, J lost 7 bases, and 7 bases stayed unmatched. The CDR3 runs to 14 residues. The CDR3 reads CSARAGTGGQEQYF. The DNA of the CDR3 is TGCAGTGCTAGGGCAGGGACAGGGGGCCAAGAGCAGTACTTC.

Concerning this clonotype itself: A clone one base away is much larger, so this may be a read error. Without the conserved terminal phenylalanine or tryptophan, this CDR3 likely stems from a read error. The chain employs TRBV20-1 and TRBJ2-1, with 7 positions matching TRBD2. This CDR3 comprises 14 residues. CDR1 is DFQATT and CDR2 is SNEGSKA in the germline V gene (reference sequence). V was pared by 4 bases and J by 4 bases, with 7 bases of the junction left unmatched. This CDR3 is CSAMRPAGYNEQFL. CDR3 DNA sequence: TGCAGTGCTATGCGACCAGCGGGGTACAATGAGCAGTTCCTC.

Ten or more counts support this clonotype. The V gene is TRBV20-1, the J gene TRBJ2-5; TRBD1 aligns across 7 bases. Germline trimming cut 2 bases from V and 6 bases from J; bases unmatched to any gene: 6. Per germline, CDR1 DFQATT and CDR2 SNEGSKA (reference sequence). The CDR3 runs 13 residues. The CDR3 region has the DNA TGCAGTGCTAGACTCGACAGGGAGAAGACCCAGTACTTC. This gives the protein CSARLDREKTQYF.

This clonotype was detected ten times or more. The V and J genes are TRBV30 and TRBJ1-6, with no clear D. This CDR3 has 13 residues. The V gene's germline CDR1 is GTSNPN and CDR2 SVGIG (reference sequence). Trimming removed 1 base from V and 12 bases from J, with 13 bases in between. In nucleotides, the CDR3 is TGTGCCTGGAGTGATTACCCATATTTACCCCTCCACTTT. As protein: CAWSDYPYLPLHF.

The chain couples TRBV15 to TRBJ1-5; 8 bases are shared with TRBD1. V lost 0 bases, J lost 6 bases, and 4 bases stayed unmatched. Germline-derived CDR1 and CDR2 are LNHNV and YYDKDF (reference sequence). The CDR3 has 15 amino acids. DNA of the CDR3: TGTGCCACCAGCAGAGATTCAGGGGGCGGTCAGCCCCAGCATTTT. Translating it yields CATSRDSGGGQPQHF.

Of note for this clonotype: Its ends do not fully match the called genes, so a read error is possible. V gene TRBV10-3 combines with J gene TRBJ1-5; no definite D call. CDR3 length: 9 residues. Germline values: CDR1 ENHRY, CDR2 SYGVKD. CDR3 bases: TGTGCCAGCAGTCAACACCGGGGTTTT. Amino acid sequence: CASSQHRGF.

The chain uses TRBV6-5 and TRBJ1-2; the match to TRBD1 covers 8 bases. This CDR3 is built from 16 residues. CDR1 MNHEY and CDR2 SVGAGI come from the germline V gene. Germline trimming cut 4 bases from V and 5 bases from J; bases unmatched to any gene: 12. The CDR3 DNA reads as TGTGCCAGCAGTTCTTCCCTTACAGGGGGAGGATATGGCTACACCTTC. Amino acids: CASSSSLTGGGYGYTF.

There are a few counts of this clonotype. The rearrangement joins TRBV19 to TRBJ2-3, with TRBD2 as a possible D gene (5 bases). This CDR3 comprises 14 residues. Germline loops: CDR1 LNHDA, CDR2 SQIVND (reference sequence). Between the trimmed V and J ends, which lost 5 bases and 2 bases, there was a span of 11 bases. This CDR3 is CASSEGSSTDTQYF. CDR3 in DNA: TGTGCCAGTAGTGAGGGCTCCTCCACAGATACGCAGTATTTT.

V is TRBV10-3 and J is TRBJ2-5; 8 nucleotides agree with TRBD1. Germline CDR1 is ENHRY and CDR2 is SYGVKD. The CDR3 has 15 amino acids. The V gene end was trimmed by 4 bases and the J gene end by 4 bases; junction bases not matched to a gene: 8. The CDR3 is CAISAGGLVRETQYF. The DNA of the CDR3 is TGTGCCATCAGTGCAGGGGGCCTGGTACGAGAGACCCAGTACTTC.

The rearrangement links TRBV11-1 to TRBJ2-1, with 7 bases matching TRBD2. Unmatched junction bases numbered 10, after V lost 1 base and J lost 10 bases. CDR1 and CDR2 (germline): SGHAT, FQDESV (reference sequence). The CDR3 loop spans 15 amino acids. The CDR3: CASSLGVSGAQEQFF. CDR3 coding DNA: TGTGCCAGCAGCTTAGGGGTCAGCGGGGCCCAGGAGCAGTTCTTC. Full variable domain (rest looked up from reference TRBV11-1 and TRBJ2-1): EAEVAQSPRYKITEKSQAVAFWCDPISGHATLYWYRQILGQGPELLVQFQDESVVDDSQLPKDRFSAERLKGVDSTLKIQPAELGDSAMYLCASSLGVSGAQEQFFGPGTRLTVL.

On this clonotype: This may stem from a read error, because a much larger clone lies one nucleotide away. The chain joins TRBV11-2 to TRBJ2-7, with 7 nucleotides matching TRBD1. The CDR3 has 16 amino acids. The trim removed 5 bases at V and 9 bases at J, leaving 19 bases unmatched. Germline CDR1 is SGHAT and CDR2 is FQNNGV. This CDR3 reads CASSPSFGGGQARQYF. In nucleotides, the CDR3 is TGTGCCAGCAGCCCCTCTTTCGGTGGCGGACAGGCCAGGCAGTACTTC.

The chain recombines TRBV10-1 with TRBJ2-7; D is unclear. Germline CDR1 and CDR2: WNHNN and SYGVQD (reference sequence). V was cut by 4 bases and J by 0 bases, with 13 bases left in between. The CDR3 loop spans 15 amino acids. CDR3 protein: CASSVGSGNSYEQYF. CDR3 nucleotide sequence: TGCGCCAGCAGTGTAGGGTCCGGAAACTCCTACGAGCAGTACTTC.

This clonotype appeared once. With a much larger clone just one base away, this may be a read error. V gene TRBV11-2 combines with J gene TRBJ2-1; 8 nucleotides agree with TRBD2. V gave up 5 bases and J gave up 6 bases; unmatched junction bases: 12. The germline gives CDR1 SGHAT, CDR2 FQNNGV. There are 16 residues in the CDR3. CDR3 nucleotide sequence: TGTGCCAGCAGCCCACGAAGCGGGAGAGGCGGCAATGAGCAGTTCTTC. Protein: CASSPRSGRGGNEQFF.

This clonotype was counted many times. The chain links TRBV6-1 to TRBJ1-6; 7 bases are a match to TRBD1. V trimming: 7 bases; J trimming: 10 bases; junction bases outside the gene matches: 7. Germline lookup yields CDR1 MNHNS and CDR2 SASEGT. The CDR3 runs 13 residues. The CDR3 sequence: CASTTGSYSPLHF. The CDR3 region has the DNA TGTGCCAGCACGACAGGGAGTTACTCACCCCTCCACTTT.

A note on this clonotype: As the CDR3 is not closed by the conserved phenylalanine or tryptophan, this likely results from a read error. The CDR3 coding sequence is TGTGCCAGCAGGGTCTACGGCCCTAGTGAAAAACTGTTTTCT. Amino acid sequence: CASRVYGPSEKLFS. The chain uses TRBV28 and TRBJ1-4; the D is unclear. This CDR3 has 14 residues. CDR1 is MDHEN, CDR2 SYDVKM, per germline. Trimming pared 6 bases from V and 7 bases from J, leaving 15 bases between.

The chain employs TRBV10-3 and TRBJ1-2; 10 bases align to TRBD1. Germline V gene data show CDR1 as ENHRY and CDR2 as SYGVKD. The CDR3 is made up of 17 amino acids. V shed 5 bases, J shed 5 bases, and the junction held 14 bases outside the gene matches. The CDR3 sequence is CAISPQTLTGGLYGYTF. The CDR3 DNA sequence: TGTGCCATCAGTCCCCAGACTCTGACAGGGGGCCTGTATGGCTACACCTTC.

This clonotype was counted only a few times. The chain uses TRBV24-1 and TRBJ1-1; maybe TRBD1 (6 bases). Germline CDR1 reads KGHDR; CDR2 reads SFDVKD. CDR3 length: 14 amino acids. The CDR3 loop is CARGTLNGNTEAFF. The CDR3 bases are TGTGCTAGAGGGACACTAAACGGGAACACTGAAGCTTTCTTT.

This clonotype was detected ten times or more. The rearrangement joins TRBV19 to TRBJ2-1, with 12 bases lining up with TRBD2. Trimming at V came to 4 bases and at J to 2 bases, leaving 3 bases not matched to a gene. Germline V lookup: CDR1 LNHDA, CDR2 SQIVND (reference sequence). CDR3 length: 16 amino acids. The CDR3 here is CASSRLAGGTYNEQFF. CDR3 nucleotides: TGTGCCAGTAGTAGGCTAGCGGGAGGGACCTACAATGAGCAGTTCTTC.

This clonotype was found many times. The V gene is TRBV11-2, the J gene TRBJ1-2; D remains ambiguous. The CDR3 length is 15 residues. The germline V and J ends were trimmed by 0 bases and 4 bases, with 12 bases remaining between them. Germline CDR1 reads SGHAT; CDR2 reads FQNNGV. The CDR3 region is CASSLDAAGLYGYTF. CDR3 nucleotides: TGTGCCAGCAGCTTAGATGCGGCAGGTCTCTATGGCTACACCTTC.

This clonotype was seen at least ten times. The chain carries TRBV6-1 and TRBJ1-1; 8 positions match TRBD1. The CDR3 is 14 residues long. Germline V gene lookup returns CDR1 MNHNS and CDR2 SASEGT. V shed 8 bases and J 1 base; nucleotides not matched to a gene: 6. As DNA, the CDR3 is TGTGCCAGCTTAAGGACAGGGCGGAACACTGAAGCTTTCTTT. Protein sequence: CASLRTGRNTEAFF.

The sample holds a few counts of this clonotype. Possible read error: a much larger clone is one base away. This chain connects TRBV4-1 to TRBJ1-6, with 9 positions matching TRBD1. Germline CDR1 MGHRA, CDR2 YSYEKL. The CDR3 length is 15 residues. For the CDR3, the DNA is TGCGCCAGCAGCCACCCCGGGACAGGGAATTCACCCCCCCACTTT. Protein: CASSHPGTGNSPPHF.

The sample holds many counts of this clonotype. V and J are TRBV12-3 or TRBV12-4 and TRBJ2-3; no clear D. The CDR3 covers 12 residues. V was pared by 5 bases and J by 0 bases, with 3 bases between. CDR3 coding DNA: TGTGCCAGCAGTCCCAGCACAGATACGCAGTATTTT. It specifies CASSPSTDTQYF.

The V and J genes are TRBV5-1 and TRBJ2-3; tentatively, D is TRBD2 (6 bases). CDR3 length: 14 amino acids. In germline, CDR1 is SGHRS, CDR2 YFSETQ. The V end was cut by 1 base, the J end by 8 bases, with 14 bases between. CDR3 amino acids: CASSLPRRGGTQYF. CDR3 DNA sequence: TGCGCCAGCAGCTTGCCCCGGCGGGGAGGTACGCAGTATTTT. Full variable domain (remainder filled in from reference TRBV5-1 and TRBJ2-3): KAGVTQTPRYLIKTRGQQVTLSCSPISGHRSVSWYQQTPGQGLQFLFEYFSETQRNKGNFPGRFSGRQFSNSRSEMNVSTLELGDSALYLCASSLPRRGGTQYFGPGTRLTVL.

The sample holds many counts of this clonotype. The chain has TRBV5-1 and TRBJ2-2; D gene unclear. This CDR3 comprises 15 residues. Germline V CDR1 and CDR2: SGHRS, YFSETQ. Trimming cost V 0 bases and J 0 bases, with 6 bases left between them. Here the CDR3 reads CASSLGQSNTGELFF. For the CDR3, the DNA is TGCGCCAGCAGCTTGGGGCAGTCGAACACCGGGGAGCTGTTTTTT.

In this sample, this clonotype turned up many times. This rearrangement joins TRBV5-1 to TRBJ1-1; D gene ambiguous. V was shortened by 3 bases and J by 1 base, with 13 bases between the two germline ends. The CDR3 runs to 15 residues. Looked up from germline, CDR1 is SGHRS and CDR2 is YFSETQ. The CDR3 reads CASSSSVQTNTEAFF. In DNA form, the CDR3 reads TGCGCCAGCAGCTCTAGTGTACAGACGAACACTGAAGCTTTCTTT.